This TCR beta chain was captured by sequencing in a study of blood T cell repertoires in COVID-19. Study information: Both acute and convalescent COVID-19 samples were obtained from the United States, Italy and Spain. PBMCs, B-cell-depleted T cells, or T cells provided the cDNA or gDNA that made up the material.

Trimming took off 5 bases at V and 2 bases at J, with 9 bases between the two ends. Germline assignment: CDR1 SGHTA and CDR2 FQGNSA. The CDR3 totals 13 residues. In the authors' workflow: It was from reference gene primer amplification that nucleated cell counts were estimated. The repertoire was sequenced with immunoSEQ multiplex PCR; TCRdb's copy has only in-frame clones and lacks some. The V and J calls and clone size come from that table; D and trimming were worked out from the DNA. The data show about 75,000 clones, about nine tenths seen once. The material sequenced was peripheral blood. This chain links TRBV7-2 with TRBJ1-2; D possibly corresponds to TRBD1 (5 bases). This TCR was sampled from a woman aged 45-59 years with acute or convalescent COVID-19. The CDR3, as DNA: TGTGCCAGCAGCCAGACAGTGAACTATGGCTACACCTTC. Translated: CASSQTVNYGYTF. Variable domain in full (rest from reference TRBV7-2 and TRBJ1-2): GAGVSQSPSNKVTEKGKDVELRCDPISGHTALYWYRQSLGQGLEFLIYFQGNSAPDKSGLPSDRFSAERTGGSVSTLTIQRTQQEDSAVYLCASSQTVNYGYTFGSGTRLTVV.